This TCR beta chain was obtained from a study of PD-1 blockade in classical Hodgkin lymphoma. The time point here: cycle 4 day 1 (C4D1), after five to seven weeks of nivolumab. Every one of the patients relapsed after autologous stem cell transplantation (brentuximab vedotin exposure was variable). This CDR3 comprises 16 residues. Looked up from germline, CDR1 is MDHEN and CDR2 is SYDVKM. V lost 4 bases and J lost 1, with 13 bases in between. Whole-study findings and limits: The repertoire differences lack a defined cause, possibly disease activity or prior therapy.

Clones were read by immunoSEQ multiplex PCR, and TCRdb kept only the in-frame ones, dropping some. Of over 25,000 clones in the sample, around 72% were seen once. Judged by abundance, this clone is medium-sized. Its antigen is still unknown. The source of this sequence is a human donor with classical Hodgkin lymphoma. The sample consisted of peripheral blood mononuclear cells (PBMCs), taken before the fourth cycle of nivolumab. The chain combines TRBV28 with TRBJ1-4, with TRBD1 as a possible D gene (6 bases). CDR3 loop: CASSSPGVRTNEKLFF. CDR3 coding DNA: TGTGCCAGCAGTTCACCAGGGGTGAGAACTAATGAAAAACTGTTTTTT.